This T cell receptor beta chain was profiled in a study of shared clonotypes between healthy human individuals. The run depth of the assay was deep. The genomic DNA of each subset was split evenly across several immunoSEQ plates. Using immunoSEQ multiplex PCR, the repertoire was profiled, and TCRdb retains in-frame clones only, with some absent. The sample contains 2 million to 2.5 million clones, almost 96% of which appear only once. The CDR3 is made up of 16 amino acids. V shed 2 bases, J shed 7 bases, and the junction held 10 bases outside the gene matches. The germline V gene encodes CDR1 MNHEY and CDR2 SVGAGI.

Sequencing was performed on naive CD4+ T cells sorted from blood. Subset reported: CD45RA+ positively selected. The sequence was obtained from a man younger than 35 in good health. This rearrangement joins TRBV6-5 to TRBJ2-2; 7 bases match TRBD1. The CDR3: CASSYLQTGKVGELFF. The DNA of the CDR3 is TGTGCCAGCAGTTACCTTCAGACAGGGAAGGTCGGGGAGCTGTTTTTT.